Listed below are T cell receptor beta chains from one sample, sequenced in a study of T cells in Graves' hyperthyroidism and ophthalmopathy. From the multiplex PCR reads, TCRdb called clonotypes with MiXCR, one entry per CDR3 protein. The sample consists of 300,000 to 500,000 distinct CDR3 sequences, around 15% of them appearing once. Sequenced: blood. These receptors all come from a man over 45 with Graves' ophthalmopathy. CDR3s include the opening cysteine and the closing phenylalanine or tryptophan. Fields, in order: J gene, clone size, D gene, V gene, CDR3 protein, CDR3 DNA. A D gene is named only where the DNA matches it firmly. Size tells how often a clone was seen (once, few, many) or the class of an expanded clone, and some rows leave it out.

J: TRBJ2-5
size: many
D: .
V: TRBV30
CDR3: CAWSASGGAGQTQYF
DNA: TGTGCCTGGAGTGCCTCAGGAGGGGCAGGGCAGACCCAGTACTTC

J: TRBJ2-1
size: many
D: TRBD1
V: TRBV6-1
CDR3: CASSYTPDRTNNEQFF
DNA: TGTGCCAGCAGTTATACACCGGACAGGACCAACAATGAGCAGTTCTTC

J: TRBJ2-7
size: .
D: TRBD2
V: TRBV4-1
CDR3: CASSHPMGGRGTYEQYF
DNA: TGCGCCAGCAGCCACCCCATGGGCGGGAGGGGGACCTACGAGCAGTACTTC

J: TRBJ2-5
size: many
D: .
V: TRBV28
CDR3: CASHWRVGETQYF
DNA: TGTGCCAGCCACTGGAGGGTAGGAGAGACCCAGTACTTC

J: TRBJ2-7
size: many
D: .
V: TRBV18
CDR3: CASSPNVRGASGEQYF
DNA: TGTGCCAGCTCACCCAATGTTAGGGGGGCTTCAGGCGAGCAGTACTTC

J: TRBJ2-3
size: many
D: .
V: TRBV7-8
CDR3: CASSSRLVASSSTDTQYF
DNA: TGTGCCAGCAGCTCCCGACTAGTTGCATCCTCTAGCACAGATACGCAGTATTTT

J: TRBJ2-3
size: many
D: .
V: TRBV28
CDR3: CASSLSTGTQYF
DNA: TGTGCCAGCAGTTTATCCACCGGTACGCAGTATTTT

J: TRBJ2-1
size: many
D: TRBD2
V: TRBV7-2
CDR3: CASSLGASGRFNEQFF
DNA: TGTGCCAGCAGCTTAGGGGCTAGCGGGAGGTTTAATGAGCAGTTCTTC

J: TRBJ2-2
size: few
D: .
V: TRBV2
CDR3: CASSVLAANTGELFF
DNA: TGTGCCAGCAGTGTTTTGGCGGCGAACACCGGGGAGCTGTTTTTT

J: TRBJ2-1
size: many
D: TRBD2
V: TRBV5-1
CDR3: CASTVAGGFNEQFF
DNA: TGCGCCAGCACCGTAGCGGGAGGATTTAATGAGCAGTTCTTC

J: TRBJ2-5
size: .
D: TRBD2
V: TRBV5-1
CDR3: CASSYRLAGKNQETQYF
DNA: TGTGCCAGCAGCTACAGACTAGCGGGAAAGAACCAAGAGACCCAGTACTTC

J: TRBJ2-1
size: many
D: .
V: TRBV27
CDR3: CASSMWGQEYNEQFF
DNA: TGTGCCAGCAGTATGTGGGGGCAAGAGTACAATGAGCAGTTCTTC

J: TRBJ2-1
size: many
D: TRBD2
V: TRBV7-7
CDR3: CASSQSLAGSYNEQFF
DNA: TGTGCTAGCAGCCAATCGTTAGCGGGGTCGTACAATGAGCAGTTCTTC

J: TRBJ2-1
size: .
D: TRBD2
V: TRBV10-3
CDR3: CAISESGLAGGQGNEQFF
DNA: TGTGCCATCAGTGAGTCGGGACTAGCGGGAGGGCAGGGCAATGAGCAGTTCTTC

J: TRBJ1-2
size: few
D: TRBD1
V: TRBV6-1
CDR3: CASSATGDGYTF
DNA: TGTGCCAGCAGCGCGACAGGGGACGGCTACACCTTC